This T cell receptor beta chain is drawn from a study of shared clonotypes between healthy human individuals. Findings and limits, study-wide: Between a handful of donors, naive CD4 clonotypes were shared at a level of around 5.1%.

Naive CD8 cells lacked CD45RO, underwent positive selection for CCR7 and left out terminally differentiated effector memory CD45RA+ cells. All participating donors were Caucasian adults from Nashville, Tennessee. This clone was seen just once. Its target is unknown. In replicate PCRs of sorted subsets, approximately 190 ng DNA, approximately 32,000 T cell genomes, was used. Assay used: immunoSEQ multiplex PCR; TCRdb lists only in-frame clones, some missing. The sample holds approximately 1.9 million clones, approximately 92% seen once. There are 15 residues in the CDR3. Germline V gene lookup returns CDR1 SEHNR and CDR2 FQNEAQ (reference sequence).

This sequence was found in a man between 18 and 35 years old in good health. Some clones in this sample may be carry-over from other donors' samples. Specimen: naive CD8+ T cells from PBMCs. This rearrangement joins TRBV7-9 to TRBJ2-5; D may be TRBD1 or TRBD2 (5 bases each). The assigned J gene may be wrong: the sequence end matches TRBJ2-7 better. The CDR3: CASSPHSGPGYEQYF. The CDR3 nucleotides read TGTGCCAGCAGCCCTCATTCGGGGCCGGGCTACGAGCAGTACTTC.